This T cell receptor beta chain appears in the sequencing data of a study of CD8 T cells in Susac syndrome. Random hexamers were used to reverse transcribe an amount of roughly 0.45 to 1 ug RNA. TCRdb reprocessed the immunoSEQ multiplex PCR reads via MiXCR and lists one record per CDR3 protein. The sample carries approximately 110,000 distinct CDR3 sequences, about 94% recorded once. This CDR3 is 12 amino acids long. The V end lost 6 bases, the J end lost 8 bases, and 13 bases lay between the germline ends. The chain is built from TRBV12-3 or TRBV12-4 and TRBJ1-2; a weak D match, TRBD1 (6 bases). This clonotype originated in a human donor in good health. Source material: CD4+ T cells from PBMCs. The CDR3: CASRNRENGYTF. The DNA for the CDR3 is TGTGCCAGCAGGAACAGGGAGAACGGCTACACCTTC.